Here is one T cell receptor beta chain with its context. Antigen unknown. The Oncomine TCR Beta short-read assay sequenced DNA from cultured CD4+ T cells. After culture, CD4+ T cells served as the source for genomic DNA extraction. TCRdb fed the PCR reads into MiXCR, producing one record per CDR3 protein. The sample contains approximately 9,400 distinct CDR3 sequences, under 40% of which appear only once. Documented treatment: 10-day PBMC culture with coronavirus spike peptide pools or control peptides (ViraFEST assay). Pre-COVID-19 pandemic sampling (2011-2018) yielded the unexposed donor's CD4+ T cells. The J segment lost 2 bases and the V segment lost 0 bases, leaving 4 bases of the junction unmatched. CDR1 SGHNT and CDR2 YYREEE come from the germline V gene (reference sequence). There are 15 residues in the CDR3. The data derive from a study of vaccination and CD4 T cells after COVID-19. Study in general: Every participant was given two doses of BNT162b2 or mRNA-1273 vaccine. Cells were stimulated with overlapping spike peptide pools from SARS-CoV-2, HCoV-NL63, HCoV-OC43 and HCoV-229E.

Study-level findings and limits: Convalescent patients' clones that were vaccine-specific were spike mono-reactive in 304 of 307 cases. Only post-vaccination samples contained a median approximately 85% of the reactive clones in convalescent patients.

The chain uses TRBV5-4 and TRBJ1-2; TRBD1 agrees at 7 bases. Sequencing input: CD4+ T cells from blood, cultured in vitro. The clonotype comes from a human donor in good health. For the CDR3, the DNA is TGTGCCAGCAGCTTGGCCGCGACAGGGAACTATGGCTACACCTTC. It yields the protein CASSLAATGNYGYTF.